This T cell receptor beta chain was documented in a study of blood T cell repertoires in COVID-19. Produced via immunoSEQ multiplex PCR; TCRdb's table is partial and in-frame only. The repertoire has about 210,000 clones, 83% of them found once; the top ten carry under 3.5%. V lost 0 bases, J lost 5 bases, and 20 bases lay in between. Germline V gives CDR1 SGHRS, CDR2 YFSETQ. The CDR3 length is 17 residues. This chain connects TRBV5-1 to TRBJ2-5; D is possibly TRBD1 (5 bases). The specimen was peripheral blood. This clonotype originated in a man aged 50-60 years with active or convalescent COVID-19. The CDR3 is CASSLERFRGRRETQYF. CDR3 coding DNA: TGCGCCAGCAGCTTGGAACGGTTTAGGGGCCGGCGGGAGACCCAGTACTTC.